These T cell receptor beta chains were read from a single sample in a study of lymphopenia after photon versus proton radiotherapy. The table came from immunoSEQ multiplex PCR; TCRdb's copy has only in-frame clones and leaves some out. The sample lists about 12,000 clones; roughly 90% were seen once. Sample: peripheral blood, taken from a patient treated with proton-based radiotherapy. Receptor source: a man in his fifties or sixties with pancreatic cancer. Each CDR3 is given with its conserved first and last residue. The D gene is left open where the match is weak. Only part of the rows carry a size: once, few, many, or a class if the clone is expanded.

j_gene | v_gene | d_gene | abundance | CDR3aa | CDR3nt
TRBJ2-7 | TRBV5-1 | - | - | CASSLGGRDGEQYF | TGCGCCAGCAGCTTGGGAGGGAGAGACGGGGAGCAGTACTTC
TRBJ1-2 | TRBV27 | TRBD1 | - | CASSYIDRAVSGYTF | TGTGCCAGCAGTTACATCGACAGGGCCGTGAGCGGCTACACCTTC
TRBJ2-2 | TRBV7-9 | TRBD2 | - | CASSLAGGPRVGELFF | TGTGCCAGCAGCTTGGCGGGAGGGCCAAGAGTCGGGGAGCTGTTTTTT
TRBJ2-1 | TRBV27 | TRBD2 | - | CASSRIGLAGSTENEQFF | TGTGCCAGCAGTCGGATCGGACTAGCGGGATCAACAGAAAATGAGCAGTTCTTC
TRBJ2-1 | TRBV28 | - | - | CASGPYREQFF | TGTGCCAGCGGTCCTTACAGGGAGCAGTTCTTC
TRBJ2-7 | TRBV14 | - | - | CASSLKMGVEQYF | TGTGCCAGCAGCCTAAAGATGGGGGTCGAGCAGTACTTC
TRBJ2-3 | TRBV9 | TRBD1 | - | CASSARQGITDTQYF | TGTGCCAGCAGCGCCCGACAGGGAATCACAGATACGCAGTATTTT
TRBJ2-1 | TRBV18 | - | - | CASSPGGGIHEQFF | TGTGCCAGCTCACCAGGGGGTGGCATCCATGAGCAGTTCTTC
TRBJ2-2 | TRBV28 | - | - | CASTWGASTGELFF | TGTGCCAGCACCTGGGGCGCAAGCACCGGGGAGCTGTTTTTT
TRBJ1-5 | TRBV6-6 | - | once | CASRRDSYNQPQHF | TGTGCCAGCAGGAGAGACAGTTACAATCAGCCCCAGCATTTT
TRBJ2-5 | TRBV6-5 | TRBD1 | - | CASSYGGQGETQYF | TGTGCCAGCAGTTACGGGGGACAGGGGGAGACCCAGTACTTC
TRBJ2-5 | TRBV5-1 | TRBD1 | - | CASSLNLRTGEETQYF | TGCGCCAGCAGCTTGAATCTCAGGACAGGAGAAGAGACCCAGTACTTC
TRBJ1-2 | TRBV7-2 | - | once | CASSLGPSGYTF | TGTGCCAGCAGCTTAGGACCCTCTGGCTACACCTTC
TRBJ1-1 | TRBV27 | - | - | CASSSTGAEAFF | TGTGCCAGCAGTTCGACCGGGGCGGAAGCTTTCTTT
TRBJ2-7 | TRBV4-2 | - | - | CASSQGAGPSYEQYF | TGTGCCAGCAGCCAAGGGGCAGGTCCTTCCTACGAGCAGTACTTC
TRBJ1-3 | TRBV6-5 | - | - | CASSYETVPGNTIYF | TGTGCCAGCAGTTATGAGACAGTCCCTGGAAACACCATATATTTT
TRBJ2-7 | TRBV14 | TRBD1 | - | CASSPDRRNEQYF | TGTGCCAGCAGCCCGGACAGGCGCAACGAGCAGTACTTC
TRBJ2-7 | TRBV7-9 | - | once | CASSFGTAAGLEQYF | TGTGCCAGCAGCTTCGGGACCGCGGCCGGTCTCGAGCAGTACTTC
TRBJ2-7 | TRBV5-1 | - | - | CASSLASDIDEQYF | TGCGCCAGCAGCTTGGCGTCGGATATCGACGAGCAGTACTTC
TRBJ2-3 | TRBV28 | TRBD1 | - | CASRGQGGHTDTQYF | TGTGCCAGCAGGGGACAGGGGGGACACACAGATACGCAGTATTTT
TRBJ2-3 | TRBV19 | TRBD2 | - | CASSLASGRADTQYF | TGTGCCAGTAGTTTGGCTAGCGGGAGAGCAGATACGCAGTATTTT
TRBJ2-1 | TRBV4-2 | TRBD2 | - | CASSQEPLAGESSEQFF | TGTGCCAGCAGCCAAGAACCACTAGCGGGAGAAAGTAGTGAGCAGTTCTTC
TRBJ2-1 | TRBV10-2 | TRBD2 | - | CASSGGLAGEQFF | TGCGCCAGCAGTGGGGGACTAGCGGGTGAGCAGTTCTTC
TRBJ2-3 | TRBV7-2 | TRBD2 | - | CASSLVGTSGTDTQYF | TGTGCCAGCAGCTTAGTGGGGACTAGCGGCACAGATACGCAGTATTTT
TRBJ2-7 | TRBV5-1 | TRBD2 | - | CASRTGSAGGLVLYEQYF | TGCGCCAGCAGGACGGGCTCAGCGGGAGGGCTCGTGCTGTACGAGCAGTACTTC
TRBJ2-1 | TRBV11-2 | - | - | CASSSQGHEQFF | TGTGCCAGCAGCTCCCAGGGCCATGAGCAGTTCTTC
TRBJ2-7 | TRBV27 | TRBD2 | once | CASSFSGSSYEQYF | TGTGCCAGCAGTTTTAGCGGGAGTTCCTACGAGCAGTACTTC
TRBJ2-3 | TRBV5-1 | TRBD1 | - | CASRRTGATDTQYF | TGCGCCAGCCGTAGGACAGGGGCGACAGATACGCAGTATTTT
TRBJ2-6 | TRBV5-6 | - | - | CASSPRANVLTF | TGTGCCAGCAGCCCCCGGGCCAACGTCCTGACTTTC
TRBJ2-1 | TRBV11-2 | TRBD2 | - | CASSLGVAGVYNEQFF | TGTGCCAGCAGCTTAGGGGTAGCGGGGGTTTACAATGAGCAGTTCTTC
TRBJ1-2 | TRBV29-1 | - | - | CSVGPEKYGYTF | TGCAGCGTTGGGCCGGAAAAATATGGCTACACCTTC
TRBJ1-2 | TRBV2 | - | - | CASSGQTNYGYTF | TGTGCCAGCAGTGGTCAGACTAACTATGGCTACACCTTC
TRBJ2-5 | TRBV5-1 | TRBD2 | - | CASSEGAGVVETQYF | TGCGCCAGCAGCGAAGGAGCGGGAGTCGTGGAGACCCAGTACTTC
TRBJ1-5 | TRBV19 | TRBD1 | few | CATQDRGLQPQHF | TGTGCCACCCAGGACAGGGGGCTTCAGCCCCAGCATTTT
TRBJ2-3 | TRBV7-3 | - | once | CASSLWDTDTQYF | TGTGCCAGCAGCTTATGGGACACAGATACGCAGTATTTT
TRBJ1-5 | TRBV7-3 | - | once | CATQTVSKGSNQPQHF | TGTGCCACACAGACAGTCTCCAAGGGCAGCAATCAGCCCCAGCATTTT
TRBJ1-4 | TRBV7-9 | - | - | CASSLARGTNEKLFF | TGTGCCAGCAGCTTAGCTAGAGGAACTAATGAAAAACTGTTTTTT
TRBJ2-1 | TRBV10-3 | - | - | CAISDSRTPYNEQFF | TGTGCCATCAGTGATTCTAGAACCCCCTACAATGAGCAGTTCTTC
TRBJ2-1 | TRBV28 | - | - | CASRTRREHGEQFF | TGTGCCAGCAGGACGAGGCGGGAACACGGTGAGCAGTTCTTC
TRBJ2-1 | TRBV6-6 | - | - | CASRKGAGPYNEQFF | TGTGCCAGCCGAAAGGGTGCGGGCCCTTACAATGAGCAGTTCTTC
TRBJ2-5 | TRBV29-1 | - | few | CSVGLETQYF | TGCAGCGTGGGGCTAGAGACCCAGTACTTC
TRBJ1-1 | TRBV6-6 | TRBD1 | - | CASSSGQGAAFF | TGTGCCAGCAGTTCAGGACAGGGGGCAGCTTTCTTT
TRBJ1-1 | TRBV19 | - | - | CASSTNLRRGKTEAFF | TGTGCCAGTAGCACGAATTTGAGGAGAGGAAAAACTGAAGCTTTCTTT
TRBJ2-5 | TRBV7-7 | - | - | CASSYGGAGGETQYF | TGTGCTAGCAGTTACGGAGGGGCAGGTGGGGAGACCCAGTACTTC
TRBJ1-6 | TRBV10-3 | - | - | CAISELWSATGSNSPLHF | TGTGCCATCAGTGAGCTCTGGTCGGCTACGGGGAGTAATTCACCCCTCCACTTT
TRBJ2-5 | TRBV28 | TRBD2 | - | CASSLWSGLVVTQYF | TGTGCCAGCAGTTTATGGAGTGGACTAGTGGTGACCCAGTACTTC
TRBJ1-1 | TRBV9 | - | - | CASTRQPNTEAFF | TGTGCCAGCACAAGACAGCCGAACACTGAAGCTTTCTTT
TRBJ1-2 | TRBV28 | - | - | CASKIVNYGYTF | TGTGCCAGCAAAATCGTAAACTATGGCTACACCTTC
TRBJ2-5 | TRBV5-4 | TRBD2 | - | CASSTGTTSGETQYF | TGTGCCAGCAGCACCGGGACTACCTCTGGGGAGACCCAGTACTTC
TRBJ1-1 | TRBV7-9 | - | - | CASSSDITEAFF | TGTGCCAGCAGCTCCGACATCACTGAAGCTTTCTTT
TRBJ1-4 | TRBV30 | - | - | CAWREGRSHEKLFF | TGTGCCTGGAGAGAGGGACGGTCCCATGAAAAACTGTTTTTT
TRBJ1-1 | TRBV9 | - | - | CASSVRPGNTEAFF | TGTGCCAGCAGCGTCCGTCCGGGGAACACTGAAGCTTTCTTT
TRBJ2-1 | TRBV30 | TRBD2 | - | CAWSGLGLAGVYNEQFF | TGTGCCTGGAGTGGACTTGGGCTAGCGGGAGTCTACAATGAGCAGTTCTTC
TRBJ1-1 | TRBV20-1 | - | - | CSARGQFEAFF | TGCAGTGCTAGAGGACAGTTTGAAGCTTTCTTT
TRBJ2-5 | TRBV5-1 | - | - | CASSLVGQGIQTQYF | TGCGCCAGCAGCTTGGTAGGCCAGGGTATTCAGACCCAGTACTTC
TRBJ1-2 | TRBV2 | TRBD1 | - | CASKRAGTENRGDYGYTF | TGTGCCAGCAAGAGAGCCGGGACGGAGAACAGGGGGGACTATGGCTACACCTTC
TRBJ1-3 | TRBV6-5 | - | - | CASSYSRRLSGNTIYF | TGTGCCAGCAGTTACTCCCGCCGCCTCTCTGGAAACACCATATATTTT